These 30 T cell receptor beta chains came from one sample sequenced in a study of cytomegalovirus exposure and HLA in healthy donors. The study ran its PCR with 60 Vbeta and 13 Jbeta primers. TCRdb's table, derived via immunoSEQ multiplex PCR, lists solely in-frame clones and lacks some. The data show roughly 170,000 clones, around 83% seen once. What was sequenced was PBMCs. These receptors came from a man between 50 and 59 years old in good health and CMV-seronegative.

CDR3 sequence: CASSLAPFGTGTETQYF. For the CDR3, the DNA is TGTGCCAGCAGCTTAGCACCGTTCGGGACAGGGACCGAGACCCAGTACTTC. This chain links TRBV7-9 with TRBJ2-5; 9 positions agree with TRBD1. The CDR3 is made up of 17 amino acids. Germline V lookup: CDR1 SEHNR, CDR2 FQNEAQ (reference sequence). The ends lost 0 bases at V and 5 bases at J; junction bases unmatched: 10.

For the CDR3, the DNA is TGTGCCAGCAGCGTGGGAGGGGTCGGCACCGGGGAGCTGTTTTTT. Its translation is CASSVGGVGTGELFF. V and J are TRBV9 and TRBJ2-2; 7 bases match TRBD2. This CDR3 is 15 amino acids long. Germline lookup yields CDR1 SGDLS and CDR2 YYNGEE. With V trimmed by 2 bases and J by 4 bases, 5 bases remained unmatched.

The CDR3 region is CASSPDRAPAYEQYF. CDR3 nucleotide sequence: TGCGCCAGCAGCCCGGACAGGGCTCCCGCCTACGAGCAGTACTTC. The V call is TRBV4-3, the J call TRBJ2-7; 8 bases align to TRBD1. J lost 2 bases, V lost 4 bases, and 7 bases had no gene match. Per germline, CDR1 LGHNA and CDR2 YSLEER. CDR3 length: 15 amino acids.

The chain joins TRBV7-9 to TRBJ1-4; 7 bases align to TRBD1. Unmatched junction bases numbered 7, after V lost 1 base and J lost 8 bases. The CDR3 length is 15 residues. CDR1 and CDR2 (germline): SEHNR, FQNEAQ (reference sequence). This chain's CDR3 is CASSLGRQGGEKLFF. The CDR3 nucleotides read TGTGCCAGCAGCTTAGGAAGACAGGGAGGCGAAAAACTGTTTTTT.

CDR3 residues: CASSLSLTDTQYF. CDR3 sequence (DNA): TGTGCCAGCAGCTTGTCACTCACAGATACGCAGTATTTT. The J gene is TRBJ2-3, the V gene TRBV5-4, with D unclear. The CDR3 loop spans 13 amino acids. Germline V CDR1 and CDR2: SGHNT, YYREEE (reference sequence). V was clipped by 1 base and J by 2 bases, with 5 bases between them. Full variable domain (missing parts from reference TRBV5-4 and TRBJ2-3): ETGVTQSPTHLIKTRGQQVTLRCSSQSGHNTVSWYQQALGQGPQFIFQYYREEENGRGNFPPRFSGLQFPNYSSELNVNALELDDSALYLCASSLSLTDTQYFGPGTRLTVL.

The genes are TRBV6-6 and TRBJ1-2; no firm D call. The CDR3 has 12 residues. The ends were cut back, 0 bases at V and 6 bases at J, with 5 bases in the middle. Germline V gene data show CDR1 as MNHNY and CDR2 as SVGAGI (reference sequence). Here the CDR3 DNA reads TGTGCCAGCAGTTACTCCCGAGATGGCTACACCTTC. Its protein product is CASSYSRDGYTF.

This clone was counted between two and nine times. The chain employs TRBV5-4 and TRBJ2-5; a weak D match, TRBD1 (5 bases). This CDR3 spans 15 amino acids. Germline V gene sequence: CDR1 SGHNT, CDR2 YYREEE (reference sequence). V was clipped by 4 bases and J by 2 bases, with 15 bases between them. CDR3 amino acids: CASSQSSRDQETQYF. CDR3 DNA sequence: TGTGCCAGCAGCCAGAGCAGCAGGGATCAAGAGACCCAGTACTTC.

The chain carries TRBV5-6 and TRBJ1-1; no clear D gene. This CDR3 spans 13 amino acids. Between the trimmed V and J ends, which lost 0 bases and 3 bases, there was a span of 6 bases. From germline, CDR1 is SGHDT and CDR2 YYEEEE. The CDR3 here is CASSLAGDTEAFF. The CDR3 DNA reads TGTGCCAGCAGCTTGGCCGGGGACACTGAAGCTTTCTTT.

The chain carries TRBV4-3 and TRBJ1-2; TRBD1 agrees at 8 bases. Germline CDR1 and CDR2: LGHNA and YSLEER. The V gene end was trimmed by 1 base and the J gene end by 4 bases; junction bases not matched to a gene: 2. The CDR3 length is 14 residues. Here the CDR3 DNA reads TGCGCCAGCAGCCAAGGCACAGGGGGCTATGGCTACACCTTC. It translates to CASSQGTGGYGYTF.

On this clone itself: Since the CDR3 does not end with the conserved phenylalanine or tryptophan, this likely comes from a read error. The chain is built from TRBV12-5 and TRBJ2-7; D not resolved. The CDR3 has 15 amino acids. Trimming stripped 7 bases from V and 3 bases from J, with 19 bases between. Per germline, CDR1 LGHNT and CDR2 FRNRAP. The CDR3, as DNA: TGTGCTAGTGCTGGCACGGTCTTTCTTAGCTACGAGCAGTACCTC. The encoded protein is CASAGTVFLSYEQYL.

The rearrangement uses TRBV19 and TRBJ2-1; D is possibly TRBD2 (6 bases). Trimming removed 0 bases from V and 6 bases from J, with 18 bases in between. The CDR3 has 17 amino acids. Germline CDR1 LNHDA, CDR2 SQIVND (reference sequence). The DNA of the CDR3 is TGTGCCAGTAGTATAGACCTCACCCGAAGGAGGGGCAATGAGCAGTTCTTC. Translating it yields CASSIDLTRRRGNEQFF.

The chain employs TRBV9 and TRBJ2-1; tentative D call: TRBD2 (6 bases). The CDR3 contains 15 residues. Trimming took off 0 bases at V and 3 bases at J, with 10 bases between the two ends. Germline values: CDR1 SGDLS, CDR2 YYNGEE. The CDR3 DNA is TGTGCCAGCAGCGTAGCGGGAGTGGGCTACAATGAGCAGTTCTTC. The encoded protein is CASSVAGVGYNEQFF.

This clone was counted only a few times. The J gene is TRBJ2-7, the V gene TRBV4-3, with TRBD1 identical over 8 bases. J lost 5 bases, V lost 4 bases, and 19 bases had no gene match. Germline CDR1 reads LGHNA; CDR2 reads YSLEER. CDR3 length equals 18 residues. The CDR3 protein is CASSPVPIGGQGRHEQYF. The CDR3 DNA reads TGCGCCAGCAGCCCAGTCCCAATCGGCGGACAGGGAAGACACGAGCAGTACTTC.

The gene calls are TRBV4-3 and TRBJ2-1; 10 bases map to TRBD2. There are 17 residues in the CDR3. The V gene's germline CDR1 is LGHNA and CDR2 YSLEER. J was trimmed by 3 bases and V by 0 bases; bases with no gene match: 5. Here the CDR3 reads CASSQDRTSGNYNEQFF. The CDR3 nucleotides read TGCGCCAGCAGCCAAGATCGGACTAGCGGAAACTACAATGAGCAGTTCTTC.

This chain joins TRBV5-1 and TRBJ2-3, with 11 bases matching TRBD2. The V and J ends lost 0 bases and 3 bases, in that order; junction bases with no gene match: 6. The CDR3 consists of 17 residues. CDR1 is SGHRS and CDR2 is YFSETQ in the germline V gene. CDR3 DNA: TGCGCCAGCAGCTTGGGGGGTACTAGCGGGAGAACAGATACGCAGTATTTT. It specifies CASSLGGTSGRTDTQYF.

The CDR3: CASSQDLSGSYEQYF. The CDR3 DNA sequence: TGTGCCAGCAGCCAAGACCTTAGCGGGAGCTACGAGCAGTACTTC. This chain links TRBV4-2 with TRBJ2-7, with TRBD2 matching over 9 bases. The CDR3 is made up of 15 amino acids. After removal of 0 bases from V and 3 bases from J, the junction contained 3 bases not matched to a gene. Germline CDR1 is LGHNA and CDR2 is YNFKEQ.

The chain couples TRBV27 to TRBJ2-7; 8 bases agree with TRBD1. CDR3 size: 19 residues. Germline CDR1 is MNHEY and CDR2 is SMNVEV (reference sequence). The junction had 18 bases not matched to a gene; V was cut back by 4 bases and J by 1 base. In DNA form, the CDR3 reads TGTGCCAGCAGTTCCAGGGACAGGACAGGGCCGAACCCTTCCTACGAGCAGTACTTC. Translating gives CASSSRDRTGPNPSYEQYF.

The rearrangement joins TRBV28 to TRBJ2-6; TRBD2 matches 7 bases. With 0 bases clipped from V and 6 bases from J, the junction kept 5 bases outside the gene matches. Germline loops: CDR1 MDHEN, CDR2 SYDVKM. CDR3 length equals 16 residues. The CDR3 sequence: CASSLWGTMEANVLTF. CDR3 bases: TGTGCCAGCAGTTTATGGGGGACTATGGAGGCCAACGTCCTGACTTTC. The variable domain in full, with the rest retrieved from reference TRBV28 and TRBJ2-6, is DVKVTQSSRYLVKRTGEKVFLECVQDMDHENMFWYRQDPGLGLRLIYFSYDVKMKEKGDIPEGYSVSREKKERFSLILESASTNQTSMYLCASSLWGTMEANVLTFGAGSRLTVL.

The chain carries TRBV5-1 and TRBJ1-5; 9 bases map to TRBD1. CDR1 and CDR2 from the germline V gene are SGHRS and YFSETQ. There are 14 residues in the CDR3. Trimming at V came to 2 bases and at J to 6 bases, leaving 3 bases not matched to a gene. CDR3: CASSLGTGFQPQHF. The CDR3, as DNA: TGCGCCAGCAGCTTAGGGACAGGGTTTCAGCCCCAGCATTTT.

The rearrangement joins TRBV7-2 to TRBJ1-5; D ambiguous. The V end lost 2 bases, the J end lost 11 bases, and 19 bases lay between the germline ends. The CDR3 covers 15 residues. CDR1 and CDR2 from the germline V gene are SGHTA and FQGNSA. As DNA, the CDR3 is TGTGCCAGCAGCTTAAGTGGTTACAGCCAATCAGCCCAGCATTTT. Translating it yields CASSLSGYSQSAQHF.

This clone was counted between two and nine times. This chain links TRBV6-5 with TRBJ2-5; 7 positions match TRBD2. Per germline, CDR1 MNHEY and CDR2 SVGAGI. The V and J ends lost 6 bases and 5 bases, in that order; junction bases with no gene match: 12. The CDR3 is made up of 15 amino acids. The CDR3 nucleotides read TGTGCCAGCAGCGGGGGGTTCAGGGTCGGGGAGACCCAGTACTTC. The encoded protein is CASSGGFRVGETQYF.

This chain links TRBV9 with TRBJ2-5, with 11 positions matching TRBD2. J lost 5 bases, V lost 3 bases, and 6 bases had no gene match. The CDR3 is 15 amino acids. Germline-derived CDR1 and CDR2 are SGDLS and YYNGEE. CDR3 residues: CASSGRTSGRETQYF. The CDR3, as DNA: TGTGCCAGCAGCGGCCGGACTAGCGGGCGGGAGACCCAGTACTTC. Drawing the rest from reference TRBV9 and TRBJ2-5, the complete variable domain is DSGVTQTPKHLITATGQRVTLRCSPRSGDLSVYWYQQSLDQGLQFLIQYYNGEERAKGNILERFSAQQFPDLHSELNLSSLELGDSALYFCASSGRTSGRETQYFGPGTRLLVL.

The chain uses TRBV15 and TRBJ2-7; D might be TRBD1 (6 bases). V lost 4 bases and J 4 bases, leaving 14 bases between the germline ends. CDR1 is LNHNV and CDR2 is YYDKDF in the germline V gene (reference sequence). The CDR3 runs to 14 residues. The CDR3 coding sequence is TGTGCCACCAGCAACGACAGGACTCTATACGAGCAGTACTTC. Its protein product is CATSNDRTLYEQYF.

This chain joins TRBV4-2 and TRBJ2-5, with 16 bases that match TRBD2. This CDR3 has 19 amino acids. V lost 2 bases to trimming and J lost 1 base; unmatched junction nucleotides: 7. Germline CDR1 LGHNA, CDR2 YNFKEQ. CDR3 region: CASSQLGTSGGAAQETQYF. DNA of the CDR3: TGTGCCAGCAGCCAACTCGGGACTAGCGGGGGGGCCGCCCAAGAGACCCAGTACTTC.

The chain recombines TRBV21-1 with TRBJ2-7; TRBD1 is the table's D call and was not checked against the DNA. TRBV21-1 constitutes a pseudogene. The length of the CDR3 is 15 residues. Here the CDR3 DNA reads TGTGCCAGCAGCACAAGGCAGGCTACCTACTACGAGCAGTACTTC. Translation gives CASSTRQATYYEQYF.

The V and J genes are TRBV4-3 and TRBJ1-2; D is possibly TRBD1 (6 bases). The CDR3 extends over 13 amino acids. CDR1 and CDR2 (germline): LGHNA, YSLEER. V shed 2 bases and J shed 8 bases, with 12 bases lying between them. CDR3 bases: TGCGCCAGCAGCCAAAACAGGGAAGGCGGCTACACCTTC. This sequence encodes CASSQNREGGYTF.

The rearrangement links TRBV28 to TRBJ2-7; 10 nucleotides line up with TRBD1. The V gene's germline CDR1 is MDHEN and CDR2 SYDVKM. The junction had 6 bases not matched to a gene; V was cut back by 3 bases and J by 4 bases. This CDR3 is 15 amino acids long. The CDR3: CASSFSWTGGYEQYF. Here the CDR3 DNA reads TGTGCCAGCAGTTTCTCTTGGACAGGGGGTTACGAGCAGTACTTC.

V usage is TRBV9 and J usage is TRBJ1-6, with unresolved D. V gave up 0 bases and J gave up 11 bases, with 12 bases separating them. The CDR3 sequence is 14 residues long. Germline V gene sequence: CDR1 SGDLS, CDR2 YYNGEE. CDR3 nucleotide sequence: TGTGCCAGCAGCGTAGCCCCAGGCCCGGCACCCCTCCACTTT. It codes for CASSVAPGPAPLHF.

Regarding this clone: Within the sample, other DNA sequences also encode this same CDR3. The chain joins TRBV27 to TRBJ2-7, with a tentative D call TRBD2 (5 bases). V lost 3 bases to trimming and J lost 4 bases, with 10 bases between them. Germline loops: CDR1 MNHEY, CDR2 SMNVEV (reference sequence). The CDR3 runs to 13 residues. The DNA of the CDR3 is TGTGCCAGCAGTTTTGAGGGTGGATACGAGCAGTACTTC. It is translated as CASSFEGGYEQYF.

The V gene is TRBV30, the J gene TRBJ2-4, with 9 positions matching TRBD1. The CDR3 runs 15 residues. Germline V gene data show CDR1 as GTSNPN and CDR2 as SVGIG (reference sequence). Trimming took 5 bases from V and 4 from J; bases not matched to a gene: 9. The DNA of the CDR3 is TGTGCCTGGTTGGCGCTCGGGACAGGGAAAAACATTCAGTACTTC. Protein product: CAWLALGTGKNIQYF.